This T cell receptor beta chain stems from a study of cytomegalovirus exposure and HLA in healthy donors (dated by TCRdb to about 2017). In the study overall: According to an earlier analysis of 587 of the donors, 150 million to 200 million T cells yielded over 90 million unique TCR beta sequences and around 280 Gb of sequence data. All discovery cohort repertoires had been generated on a single sequencing platform. An earlier analysis of some 500 of the donors used high-throughput TCR beta sequencing to judge whether each TCR beta V gene segment behaved as functional or pseudogenic. Roughly 5 DR-DQ haplotypes were handled as single units for association and clustering because linkage in the cohort was strong. The genetic ancestry cluster associated with self-reported Caucasian donors included approximately 85% of the roughly 390 genotyped donors. A later analysis re-examined previously published TCR beta repertoires from about 700 donors and added high-resolution HLA genotyping to investigate patterns of TCR occurrence. A later genetic analysis used genome-wide SNP genotypes for about 65% of the 666 donors, treating that subset as a discovery cohort. Donor age, sex, ethnicity and CMV serostatus were collected together with the repertoire data. The study aimed to test whether cataloging public T cell receptors could reveal signatures of past pathogen exposure. Rather than using new phenotypic data, the later analysis identified candidate immune exposures from TCR beta sequences and from how often those sequences occurred across donors. A separate validation cohort of approximately 120 different subjects was used in addition to the approximately 700-subject first cohort. The number of typed donors differed by locus: roughly 629-640 for A, B, C, DRB1 and DQB1; approximately 520 for DQA1; approximately 600 for DPA1; and about 450 for DPB1. The study combined high-throughput TCR immunosequencing, statistical association of individual TCRs with disease status, and machine learning to predict cytomegalovirus infection status. Across under 500 genotyped donors of the cohort, an average of approximately 200,000 unique TCR beta nucleotide sequences per donor were sequenced, and approximately 17% of those sequences were non-productive. HLA typing covered class I and class II loci at four-digit resolution. Approximately 310 gigabases of sequencing data and 91 million or so unique TCR sequences made up an early release that covered around 640 HLA-typed donors. The T cell repertoires of 666 subjects were profiled by immunosequencing and related to cytomegalovirus serostatus.

Based on the germline V gene, the CDR1 and CDR2 sequences are SGHRS and YFSETQ. Trimming takes 1 base off V and 2 bases off J; junction bases not matched to a gene: 1. There are 15 amino acids in the CDR3, from cysteine to phenylalanine inclusive. CDR3 DNA is the only sequence kept; it has 45 bases, read in frame from the first base. In its sample, this clone was seen a few times. The antigen it recognizes is unknown. Per-nucleotide qualities are absent, and no much larger clonotype sits a single base away. Results and caveats for the whole study, not just this receptor: Because some donors lacked HLA typing at each locus, the association tests relied only on the typed subset. A further reported finding was that TCR beta sequences accurately predicted the HLA-A and HLA-B alleles for most subjects in the first cohort. When HLA alleles, especially DR and DQ, strongly co-occurred, attributing TCR associations to individual alleles was difficult. At a false discovery rate of 0.05, a later analysis linked some 18,000 TCR beta sequences to specific HLA alleles. Correlated functional status among segregating V segments might be attributable to linkage disequilibrium, but an unknown experimental factor could not be ruled out. This cohort had only TCR beta chains sequenced, and the lack of alpha or paired-chain data limited which features could be detected. Cytomegalovirus status was reported to be diagnosed by the classifier with high specificity and sensitivity in both the original and validation cohorts. A few of the identified cytomegalovirus-associated TCR beta chains were confirmed in vitro to be specific for cytomegalovirus antigens. In a later analysis, the rate of TCR association differed among HLA loci, with DRB1 alleles having the most associated TCRs and HLA-C alleles having the fewest. A cluster of highly shared sequence variants was judged likely to represent a technical artifact of the sequencing pipeline. The presence/absence analyses assumed that sequencing depth was roughly uniform across donors, and that assumption may not be true. The authors suggested that the approach could potentially be extended to other disease states and immunological phenotypes. A later analysis reported that several top co-occurrence clusters appeared linked to parvovirus B19, influenza, CMV and Epstein-Barr virus. According to a later analysis, most CMV-associated TCR beta chains appeared to be HLA-restricted, and the HLA associations seemed to be driven largely by CMV exposure. In a later genetic analysis, a missense DCLRE1C variant was associated with V-gene and J-gene trimming of TCR beta chains, and the association was replicated in an independent cohort. An earlier analysis of 450 to 750 of the donors showed that most TCR beta V segments appeared in productive rearrangements either about 87% or about 30% of the time, which broadly matched IMGT annotations. A total of 164 TCR beta chains were listed by the study as associated with cytomegalovirus. Most TCR sequences were seen in very few donors, while some public TCRs were found in many individuals. Some IMGT-functional V segments, including TRBV6-2 and TRBV6-3, could not be told apart with the 87-base-pair reads, so those segments were excluded. A later genetic analysis reported fewer N-insertions in productive TCRs among donors in an Asian-associated ancestry cluster than the roughly 700-donor mean. A later analysis found that HLA-associated TCR beta chains were more clonally expanded and had lower generation probabilities than equally common non-associated chains. Immune exposure information for the cohort was limited to CMV serostatus. The earlier analysis of approximately 560 of the donors excluded roughly 17 rarely observed V segments, including chromosome 9 orphons, because counts were too low.

The cohort consisted of more than 650 healthy bone marrow donors. All cohort members were sampled while nominally healthy, although unrecorded immune exposures were likely present. The donor was CMV seronegative and belonged to the group of around 400 seronegative cohort members. A peripheral blood sample was collected from each donor, and TCR beta sequencing was performed on peripheral blood mononuclear cells. The Qiagen DNeasy Blood Extraction Kit was used to extract genomic DNA from the blood cell samples. The library was obtained by the immunoSEQ multiplex PCR assay. The multiplex PCR relied on a mix of 60 forward primers for TCR Vbeta segments and 13 reverse primers for TCR Jbeta segments. Amplification of the CDR3 region of rearranged TCR beta genes was performed with a multiplex PCR assay on genomic DNA. The amplified TCR beta libraries were sequenced on the Illumina HiSeq System as 87-base-pair reads. Turning to the authors' computational methods: A later analysis tallied around 80 million unique TCR beta chains across the approximately 670 repertoires, and some 10 million of those chains were shared by two or more donors. Raw reads were error-corrected and collapsed into unique sequences with a nearest-neighbor algorithm that merged closely related sequences to remove PCR and sequencing errors. CDR3 sequences were aligned to IMGT reference sequences to assign V, D and J gene segments. For a sequence to be retained, a match of at least six nucleotides was required to both a V gene segment and a J gene segment. A rearrangement counted as productive if the CDR3 had no stop codons and remained in frame with V and J, and every other rearrangement counted as non-productive. Following IMGT convention, CDR3 was defined as the stretch from the second conserved V-encoded cysteine up to the conserved J-encoded phenylalanine. Sequences without an unambiguous match to a single V gene segment were excluded from the earlier analysis of 450 to 750 of the donors. In an earlier analysis of approximately 610 of the donors, V segments were called functional above 56.7% productive rearrangements and were called segregating when the between-donor standard deviation exceeded 5%. To diagnose cytomegalovirus status from the catalog of TCR beta chain sequences, a statistical classification framework was built. A later analysis assigned V and J genes by comparing TCR nucleotide sequences with IMGT/GENE-DB human TR gene sequences. The TCRdist pipeline was used in a later analysis to assign CDR3 sequences and most-parsimonious VDJ recombination scenarios. In a later analysis, every TCR beta chain was defined by the combination of its CDR3 amino acid sequence and its V-gene family, and reads without a unique V-gene family were dropped. As a way to deal with suspected cross-contamination and a sequencing artifact, a later analysis dropped hundreds of nucleotide sequences that were highly shared and had low generation probability. For each public chain, a later analysis derived a clonal expansion index from normalized ranks of inferred template counts within each repertoire. Generation probabilities in a later analysis came from a VDJ recombination model fitted to out-of-frame rearrangements, and those results were checked against IGoR. In a later analysis, hypergeometric tests were used to score TCR-TCR, TCR-HLA and TCR-CMV co-occurrence, with a repertoire-size bias correction applied to TCR pairs. False discovery rates were estimated in a later analysis by permuting HLA or CMV assignments 20 times. In a later analysis, co-occurring TCRs were grouped using DBSCAN, with TCRdist sequence similarity added in when clustering inside HLA-allele-positive subsets. Co-occurrence clustering excluded repertoires with fewer than 30,000 or more than 120,000 public chains, plus five with anomalous nucleotide sharing. What TCRdb holds here is the immuneACCESS table cut down to in-frame rearrangements. Part of the clones is not present; checked against another copy, under half of the missing clones reflect an unresolved V gene, and the others are unexplained. V, J and clone size were drawn from that table, and D and trimming were deduced from the DNA. The sample table holds more than 95,000 clones, of which about two thirds were seen once. Clones ranked in the top ten supply less than 4.5% of the sample.

Rearrangement joined TRBV5-1 to TRBJ2-3; TRBD2 matches 10 bases in the middle. The source material was PBMCs. This TCR came from a man aged 30-40 years in good health and CMV-seronegative. At the DNA level, the sequence is TGCGCCAGCAGCTTGCTAGCGGGGGCCACAGATACGCAGTATTTT. Translated, it reads CASSLLAGATDTQYF.